The sequence of this T cell receptor (beta chain) was determined in a study of cytomegalovirus exposure and HLA in healthy donors. For the study at large: Earlier findings included about 120 million unique TCR beta sequences obtained from about 180 million T cells.

Study-level findings and limits: Being indistinguishable, some V segments were excluded, TRBV6-2 and TRBV6-3 among them. Later on, a genetic analysis was performed. It linked a missense variant in DCLRE1C with V- and J-gene trimming of TCR beta. In a later analysis, most CMV-associated TCR beta chains appeared HLA-restricted.

The PCR employed 60 Vbeta primers together with 13 Jbeta primers. Sequenced by immunoSEQ multiplex PCR; TCRdb stores in-frame clones only, minus some. Found here are over 200,000 clones, approximately 87% of them singletons; the top ten hold 1.3%. With regard to this clone: Its antigen is unidentified.

The CDR3 length is 15 residues. Germline V gives CDR1 MNHEY, CDR2 SVGAGI. V shed 7 bases and J 3 bases; nucleotides not matched to a gene: 11. Sequencing was performed on PBMCs. V is TRBV6-5 and J is TRBJ2-7; the match to TRBD2 covers 8 bases. The receptor comes from a human donor in good health. The CDR3 bases are TGTGCCAGCAAGGCGTGGGTTAGCGGGGACTACGAGCAGTACTTC. Protein product: CASKAWVSGDYEQYF.